Presented here are 18 T cell receptor beta chains from one specimen sequenced in a study of a mutant IDH1 vaccine in newly diagnosed glioma. No antigen is known for these receptors. Produced via immunoSEQ multiplex PCR; TCRdb's table is partial and in-frame only. This repertoire shows 30,000 or so clones, almost 80% found once; its top ten account for around a tenth. Sample time point: week 35, safety follow-up. Mutant IDH1 20-mer peptide, at 300 ug, made up each vaccine dose, with topical imiquimod. The sample consisted of PBMCs, taken from a glioma patient whose treatment included an IDH1 peptide vaccine. All receptors come from a woman between 25 and 40 years old with glioma. Some clones in this sample may be carry-over from other donors' samples.

The chain employs TRBV6-6 and TRBJ1-4, with D unresolved. The V end was cut by 6 bases, the J end by 8 bases, with 10 bases between. From germline, CDR1 is MNHNY and CDR2 SVGAGI (reference sequence). CDR3 length equals 12 residues. As DNA, the CDR3 is TGTGCCAGCAGCCCCCTTGGGGAAAAACTGTTTTTT. It specifies CASSPLGEKLFF.

V and J are TRBV7-8 and TRBJ2-4; the D is unclear. The CDR3 spans 17 residues. The V gene lost 1 base and the J gene lost 0 bases, with 13 bases spanning the gap. CDR1 is SGHVS, CDR2 FQNEAQ, per germline. The CDR3 loop reads CASSLGGIQLAKNIQYF. The CDR3 nucleotides read TGTGCCAGCAGCTTAGGTGGCATACAACTAGCCAAAAACATTCAGTACTTC.

The rearrangement uses TRBV2 and TRBJ2-1, with D perhaps given as TRBD1 or TRBD2 (5 bases each). Germline assignment: CDR1 SNHLY and CDR2 FYNNEI. The CDR3 is 15 residues long. With 3 bases removed from V and 0 bases from J, the gap between germline ends came to 9 bases. CDR3 sequence reads: CASSDGDDSYNEQFF. CDR3 nucleotides: TGTGCCAGCAGTGATGGGGACGACTCCTACAATGAGCAGTTCTTC.

A few counts support this clone. This chain links TRBV7-9 with TRBJ1-1; D perhaps matches TRBD1 (5 bases). V lost 0 bases to trimming and J lost 9 bases, with 8 bases between them. Germline CDR1 SEHNR, CDR2 FQNEAQ (reference sequence). CDR3 length equals 12 residues. For the CDR3, the DNA is TGTGCCAGCAGCTTAGCACGGGGGAAAGCTTTCTTT. Protein: CASSLARGKAFF.

The V gene is TRBV28, the J gene TRBJ2-7; possible D gene TRBD2, 6 bases. V was trimmed by 6 bases and J by 0 bases, leaving 9 bases between them. Germline V gene lookup returns CDR1 MDHEN and CDR2 SYDVKM. This CDR3 is 13 amino acids long. CDR3: CASRGLVSYEQYF. The CDR3, as DNA: TGTGCCAGCAGGGGACTGGTCTCCTACGAGCAGTACTTC.

The chain recombines TRBV5-6 with TRBJ2-5, with 15 nucleotides matching TRBD2. The J segment lost 5 bases and the V segment lost 3 bases, leaving 5 bases of the junction unmatched. Germline V lookup: CDR1 SGHDT, CDR2 YYEEEE. This CDR3 has 16 residues. The CDR3 coding sequence is TGTGCCAGCAGCTACGGGACTAGCGGGAGGAAGGAGACCCAGTACTTC. Translation: CASSYGTSGRKETQYF.

This clone was seen only once. The J gene is TRBJ2-3, the V gene TRBV6-1; 7 bases align to TRBD2. The CDR3 is 16 residues long. Germline V gene sequence: CDR1 MNHNS, CDR2 SASEGT. V lost 4 bases and J lost 1; bases outside the gene matches: 8. The CDR3 protein is CASSVGGTYRTDTQYF. The CDR3 DNA reads as TGTGCCAGCAGTGTGGGAGGGACGTACCGCACAGATACGCAGTATTTT.

V gene TRBV10-2 combines with J gene TRBJ2-3; 8 bases fit TRBD1. Germline-derived CDR1 and CDR2 are WSHSY and SAAADI. V trimming: 3 bases; J trimming: 0 bases; junction bases outside the gene matches: 8. The CDR3 contains 17 residues. For the CDR3, the DNA is TGCGCCAGCAGTGAAGGAAACAGGGGGACTAGCACAGATACGCAGTATTTT. Residues: CASSEGNRGTSTDTQYF.

The chain recombines TRBV12-5 with TRBJ2-3, with a weak D call TRBD2 (7 bases). CDR1 LGHNT and CDR2 FRNRAP come from the germline V gene. The CDR3 is made up of 16 amino acids. The V end was cut by 6 bases, the J end by 1 base, with 17 bases between. CDR3 DNA sequence: TGTGCTAGTGGAAAGGGGGGGGAACCGGGCACAGATACGCAGTATTTT. Residues: CASGKGGEPGTDTQYF.

This clone was detected a few times. The V and J genes are TRBV4-1 and TRBJ2-1; D uncertain. Germline V gene data show CDR1 as MGHRA and CDR2 as YSYEKL. Trimming removed 3 bases at V and 7 bases at J, with 7 bases between. The CDR3 loop spans 12 amino acids. CDR3 bases: TGCGCCAGCAGCCAGGCCATTAATGAGCAGTTCTTC. Amino acid sequence: CASSQAINEQFF.

This chain joins TRBV5-1 and TRBJ1-4; 9 nucleotides align to TRBD1. Germline CDR1 is SGHRS and CDR2 is YFSETQ. Unmatched junction bases numbered 6, after V lost 2 bases and J lost 4 bases. This CDR3 spans 16 amino acids. Here the CDR3 DNA reads TGCGCCAGCAGCTTACAGGGGGCGTTGGATAATGAAAAACTGTTTTTT. Translation gives CASSLQGALDNEKLFF.

The CDR3 region has the DNA TGTGCCAGCAGCCCTCCGGCGGGGCCCCAGCATTTT. Translating it yields CASSPPAGPQHF. The chain combines TRBV7-8 with TRBJ1-5; D is unclear. The V gene lost 5 bases and the J gene lost 9 bases, with 11 bases spanning the gap. The germline V gene has CDR1 SGHVS and CDR2 FQNEAQ. The CDR3 extends over 12 amino acids.

V and J are TRBV27 and TRBJ2-2; 7 bases are a match to TRBD2. CDR1 and CDR2 (germline): MNHEY, SMNVEV (reference sequence). The ends lost 3 bases at V and 9 bases at J; junction bases unmatched: 1. This CDR3 contains 12 residues. The CDR3 protein is CASSLGGRELFF. CDR3 coding DNA: TGTGCCAGCAGTTTGGGAGGGCGGGAGCTGTTTTTT.

The rearrangement uses TRBV19 and TRBJ1-1, with TRBD1 identical over 7 bases. Germline CDR1 is LNHDA and CDR2 is SQIVND (reference sequence). The ends lost 7 bases at V and 2 bases at J; junction bases unmatched: 19. The CDR3 has 18 residues. This CDR3 reads CASKVSPAGGGGNTEAFF. For the CDR3, the DNA is TGTGCCAGTAAAGTCTCGCCTGCTGGAGGGGGCGGTAACACTGAAGCTTTCTTT.

The V gene is TRBV7-8, the J gene TRBJ1-2; D is unclear. Germline V gene sequence: CDR1 SGHVS, CDR2 FQNEAQ. The CDR3 contains 15 residues. V shed 5 bases and J shed 0 bases, with 13 bases lying between them. In nucleotides, the CDR3 is TGTGCCAGCAGCCAGCGGACCGACTCTAACTATGGCTACACCTTC. Protein sequence: CASSQRTDSNYGYTF.

The chain recombines TRBV2 with TRBJ2-3; no firm D call. Germline V lookup: CDR1 SNHLY, CDR2 FYNNEI. The germline V and J ends were trimmed by 4 bases and 0 bases, with 8 bases remaining between them. This CDR3 is built from 14 residues. The CDR3 here is CASSVEFSTDTQYF. The CDR3 coding sequence is TGTGCCAGCAGTGTTGAGTTTAGCACAGATACGCAGTATTTT.

The chain uses TRBV9 and TRBJ1-1; possibly TRBD1 for D (6 bases). CDR1 and CDR2 (germline): SGDLS, YYNGEE. Trimming removed 3 bases from V and 4 bases from J, with 10 bases in between. The length of the CDR3 is 13 residues. CDR3 residues: CASSAWGATEAFF. CDR3 nucleotide sequence: TGTGCCAGCAGCGCCTGGGGGGCCACTGAAGCTTTCTTT.

This clone was recorded a few times. This rearrangement joins TRBV4-1 to TRBJ2-7; TRBD1 aligns across 10 bases. The CDR3 loop spans 15 amino acids. Trimming cost V 1 base and J 2 bases; bases outside gene matches: 2. Looked up from germline, CDR1 is MGHRA and CDR2 is YSYEKL. The CDR3 reads CASSQGTGGTYEQYF. Written as DNA, the CDR3 is TGCGCCAGCAGCCAAGGGACAGGGGGTACCTACGAGCAGTACTTC.